What follows are 31 T cell receptor beta chains derived from one specimen sequenced in a study of blood T cell repertoires in COVID-19. TCRdb's table, derived via immunoSEQ multiplex PCR, lists solely in-frame clones and lacks some. The table includes 150,000 to 200,000 clones, approximately 85% detected once. Sequenced input: peripheral blood. These receptors were collected from a woman at least 80 years old with acute or convalescent COVID-19.

The genes are TRBV5-4 and TRBJ1-1; 10 bases line up with TRBD1. The CDR3 totals 17 residues. The germline V gene encodes CDR1 SGHNT and CDR2 YYREEE (reference sequence). The junction had 12 bases not matched to a gene; V was cut back by 3 bases and J by 4 bases. The CDR3 protein is CASSSGTGAGRSTEAFF. The CDR3 nucleotides read TGTGCCAGCAGCTCAGGGACAGGGGCGGGTAGGAGCACTGAAGCTTTCTTT.

This sequence joins TRBV5-4 and TRBJ1-1; D is possibly TRBD1 (6 bases). Trimming took 1 base from V and 1 from J, leaving 11 bases between them. The CDR3 consists of 15 residues. Germline assignment: CDR1 SGHNT and CDR2 YYREEE (reference sequence). CDR3 in amino acids: CASSLLGQTNTEAFF. The CDR3 nucleotides are TGTGCCAGCAGCTTGCTGGGACAAACGAACACTGAAGCTTTCTTT.

CDR3 DNA: TGTGCCAGCAGCACCGAGACTGAAGCTTTCTTT. It translates to CASSTETEAFF. V and J are TRBV6-5 and TRBJ1-1; D unresolved. The germline gives CDR1 MNHEY, CDR2 SVGAGI. This CDR3 spans 11 amino acids. Trimming left V 6 bases short and J 5 bases short, with 7 bases between.

The J gene is TRBJ2-3, the V gene TRBV7-2, with 7 bases matching TRBD2. V shed 1 base and J 0 bases; nucleotides not matched to a gene: 4. The CDR3 extends over 16 amino acids. The germline gives CDR1 SGHTA, CDR2 FQGNSA. The CDR3 sequence is CASSLGWTRSTDTQYF. CDR3 nucleotides: TGTGCCAGCAGCTTAGGCTGGACTAGGAGCACAGATACGCAGTATTTT.

This chain connects TRBV16 to TRBJ2-1; 11 bases map to TRBD2. From germline, CDR1 is KGHSY and CDR2 FQNENV. CDR3 length equals 20 residues. J lost 4 bases, V lost 3 bases, and 17 bases had no gene match. Here the CDR3 DNA reads TGTGCCAGCAGCCATCTACAGGGGGCTCAACTAGCGGGGGCTTACAATGAGCAGTTCTTC. Translation: CASSHLQGAQLAGAYNEQFF. Based on the CDR3 plus reference TRBV16 and TRBJ2-1, the full variable domain is GEEVAQTPKHLVRGEGQKAKLYCAPIKGHSYVFWYQQVLKNEFKFLISFQNENVFDETGMPKERFSAKCLPNSPCSLEIQATKLEDSAVYFCASSHLQGAQLAGAYNEQFFGPGTRLTVL.

This sequence joins TRBV15 and TRBJ1-2; 11 bases fit TRBD1. This CDR3 has 13 residues. Germline V gene sequence: CDR1 LNHNV, CDR2 YYDKDF (reference sequence). V shed 3 bases and J 7 bases; nucleotides not matched to a gene: 1. CDR3 sequence (DNA): TGTGCCACCAGCAGGGACAGGGGGCTTGGCTACACCTTC. It yields the protein CATSRDRGLGYTF.

The chain employs TRBV4-1 and TRBJ2-1, with 10 bases aligning to TRBD2. Germline values: CDR1 MGHRA, CDR2 YSYEKL. The CDR3 length is 16 residues. Losses at the gene ends were 0 bases for V and 5 bases for J; bases not matched to a gene: 4. CDR3: CASSQDTAGGNNEQFF. For the CDR3, the DNA is TGCGCCAGCAGCCAAGATACAGCGGGAGGGAACAATGAGCAGTTCTTC.

This chain uses TRBV9 with TRBJ1-2; the D gene is possibly TRBD1 (5 bases). The germline V gene encodes CDR1 SGDLS and CDR2 YYNGEE. The CDR3 length is 14 residues. Trimming removed 0 bases at V and 6 bases at J, with 12 bases between. CDR3 region: CASSVGGRFNGYTF. Here the CDR3 DNA reads TGTGCCAGCAGCGTAGGGGGCCGCTTCAATGGCTACACCTTC. Together with reference TRBV9 and TRBJ1-2, the CDR3 gives the full variable domain: DSGVTQTPKHLITATGQRVTLRCSPRSGDLSVYWYQQSLDQGLQFLIQYYNGEERAKGNILERFSAQQFPDLHSELNLSSLELGDSALYFCASSVGGRFNGYTFGSGTRLTVV.

The chain links TRBV4-3 to TRBJ2-6; tentative D call: TRBD2 (5 bases). This CDR3 region has 17 residues. V was cut by 0 bases and J by 4 bases, with 13 bases left in between. Germline values: CDR1 LGHNA, CDR2 YSLEER. The CDR3 DNA follows: TGCGCCAGCAGCCAAGATACGGGGTTTTCGGGGGCCAACGTCCTGACTTTC. Protein: CASSQDTGFSGANVLTF.

The rearrangement links TRBV7-2 to TRBJ1-4; the D gene is possibly TRBD1 (6 bases). In germline, CDR1 is SGHTA, CDR2 FQGNSA. The CDR3 covers 15 residues. Trimming stripped 5 bases from V and 6 bases from J, with 16 bases between. The CDR3 bases are TGTGCCAGCAGCCGCCCCTCAGGGGCCGATGAAAAACTGTTTTTT. Residues: CASSRPSGADEKLFF.

The table lists this clone with a count of one. CDR3 amino acids: CASSLALAGPGTGELFF. CDR3 bases: TGTGCCAGCAGCTTAGCACTAGCGGGGCCGGGCACCGGGGAGCTGTTTTTT. V is TRBV7-2 and J is TRBJ2-2, with 10 bases lining up with TRBD2. CDR3 length: 17 residues. In germline, CDR1 is SGHTA, CDR2 FQGNSA. With V trimmed by 0 bases and J by 4 bases, 5 bases remained unmatched. The full variable domain, completed using reference TRBV7-2 and TRBJ2-2, is GAGVSQSPSNKVTEKGKDVELRCDPISGHTALYWYRQSLGQGLEFLIYFQGNSAPDKSGLPSDRFSAERTGGSVSTLTIQRTQQEDSAVYLCASSLALAGPGTGELFFGEGSRLTVL.

This clone occurred once. This chain joins TRBV4-1 and TRBJ1-5, with D possibly TRBD1 on 5 matching bases. Germline CDR1 reads MGHRA; CDR2 reads YSYEKL. The CDR3 runs to 18 residues. Trimming cost V 1 base and J 11 bases, with 27 bases left between them. DNA for the CDR3: TGCGCCAGCAGCCAAGTCAGAATTGGACTTGCGGGGGTGGTGGCCCAGCATTTT. Translating gives CASSQVRIGLAGVVAQHF.

This chain joins TRBV30 and TRBJ2-7; D possibly corresponds to TRBD1 (6 bases). Trimming removed 5 bases from V and 0 bases from J, with 14 bases in between. Germline V lookup: CDR1 GTSNPN, CDR2 SVGIG (reference sequence). The CDR3 totals 14 residues. The CDR3: CAWARDNYSYEQYF. The CDR3, as DNA: TGTGCCTGGGCCCGGGACAACTACTCCTACGAGCAGTACTTC.

This clone was counted between two and nine times. The chain links TRBV2 to TRBJ1-3; TRBD1 is a possible D gene (6 bases). Looked up from germline, CDR1 is SNHLY and CDR2 is FYNNEI. Between the trimmed V and J ends, which lost 6 bases and 3 bases, there was a span of 15 bases. The CDR3 totals 15 residues. The CDR3 sequence is CASSSGVADGNTIYF. Written as DNA, the CDR3 is TGTGCCAGCAGCTCAGGGGTCGCTGATGGAAACACCATATATTTT.

The chain combines TRBV2 with TRBJ1-2; TRBD1 is a possible D gene (6 bases). This CDR3 has 16 residues. Trimming cost V 6 bases and J 4 bases, with 21 bases left between them. Germline lookup yields CDR1 SNHLY and CDR2 FYNNEI. CDR3 loop: CASSPHTGTYAYGYTF. For the CDR3, the DNA is TGTGCCAGCAGCCCCCATACAGGGACCTATGCCTATGGCTACACCTTC. The full variable domain, rest sourced from reference TRBV2 and TRBJ1-2, is EPEVTQTPSHQVTQMGQEVILRCVPISNHLYFYWYRQILGQKVEFLVSFYNNEISEKSEIFDDQFSVERPDGSNFTLKIRSTKLEDSAMYFCASSPHTGTYAYGYTFGSGTRLTVV.

The chain is built from TRBV5-1 and TRBJ1-6; D gene uncertain. The V gene's germline CDR1 is SGHRS and CDR2 YFSETQ. The CDR3 runs to 16 residues. Trimming cost V 1 base and J 8 bases, with 16 bases left between them. CDR3 in amino acids: CASSLHSPTQDSPLHF. CDR3 nucleotides: TGCGCCAGCAGCTTGCATAGTCCAACCCAGGATTCACCCCTCCACTTT.

This chain links TRBV5-1 with TRBJ1-4; 7 bases match TRBD1. Losses at the gene ends were 0 bases for V and 7 bases for J; bases not matched to a gene: 6. This CDR3 region has 15 residues. CDR1 is SGHRS and CDR2 is YFSETQ in the germline V gene. CDR3 amino acids: CASSLEGGKAEKLFF. The CDR3 DNA follows: TGCGCCAGCAGCTTGGAAGGGGGCAAGGCTGAAAAACTGTTTTTT.

Of note for this clone: The sample has other DNA sequences that encode this CDR3 too. The CDR3 protein is CASSPTGNYGYTF. CDR3 DNA: TGTGCCAGCAGCCCGACGGGTAACTATGGCTACACCTTC. The V call is TRBV6-5, the J call TRBJ1-2; D uncertain. CDR3 size: 13 residues. Germline CDR1 and CDR2: MNHEY and SVGAGI. Trimming took off 6 bases at V and 1 base at J, with 9 bases between the two ends.

The rearrangement joins TRBV18 to TRBJ2-1; D is undetermined. Germline assignment: CDR1 KGHSH and CDR2 LQKENI. V was cut by 4 bases and J by 7 bases, with 11 bases left in between. This CDR3 has 13 amino acids. The CDR3 is CASSRSVQNEQFF. The CDR3 region has the DNA TGTGCCAGCTCACGCTCTGTGCAGAATGAGCAGTTCTTC.

The J gene is TRBJ1-1, the V gene TRBV9; possibly TRBD1 for D (6 bases). CDR1 and CDR2 (germline): SGDLS, YYNGEE. Trimming removed 3 bases at V and 1 base at J, with 13 bases between. This CDR3 region has 15 residues. In DNA, the CDR3 is TGTGCCAGCAGCGCCGTTTGGGGGCAGAACACTGAAGCTTTCTTT. Translation: CASSAVWGQNTEAFF.

This chain joins TRBV12-3 or TRBV12-4 and TRBJ2-1, with no clear D. Between the trimmed V and J ends, which lost 4 bases and 10 bases, there was a span of 14 bases. CDR3 length: 13 residues. The CDR3 region is CASSSPRKSEQFF. The CDR3 DNA reads as TGTGCCAGCAGTTCACCCAGAAAATCCGAGCAGTTCTTC.

This clone was detected only once. The genes are TRBV7-2 and TRBJ2-3; 7 bases map to TRBD1. Germline CDR1 is SGHTA and CDR2 is FQGNSA. The junction had 6 bases not matched to a gene; V was cut back by 1 base and J by 5 bases. The CDR3 consists of 15 residues. The CDR3 nucleotides are TGTGCCAGCAGCTTAGACAGGGGTCCGGGAGATACGCAGTATTTT. This sequence encodes CASSLDRGPGDTQYF.

DNA of the CDR3: TGTGCCAGCAGTACAGGGAAATCACCCCTCCACTTT. Translated: CASSTGKSPLHF. The rearrangement uses TRBV27 and TRBJ1-6; weak D call: TRBD1 (6 bases). Germline CDR1 reads MNHEY; CDR2 reads SMNVEV (reference sequence). This CDR3 region has 12 residues. V was trimmed by 5 bases and J by 10 bases, leaving 9 bases between them.

The V gene is TRBV3-1 (or the pseudogene TRBV3-2), the J gene TRBJ2-5; the D gene is possibly TRBD2 (6 bases). There are 14 residues in the CDR3. Trimming stripped 2 bases from V and 3 bases from J, with 10 bases between. CDR1 LGHDT and CDR2 YNNKEL come from the germline V gene (reference sequence). CDR3 sequence (DNA): TGTGCCAGCAGCCAAAGGGACTTAAAAGAGACCCAGTACTTC. This translates into CASSQRDLKETQYF.

Remarks on this clone: The sample contains more than one DNA sequence encoding this CDR3. The rearrangement joins TRBV18 to TRBJ1-1; D might be TRBD1 (5 bases). Trimming cost V 1 base and J 3 bases, with 9 bases left between them. The CDR3 extends over 14 amino acids. Germline V gene data show CDR1 as KGHSH and CDR2 as LQKENI. DNA of the CDR3: TGTGCCAGCTCACCACTCACGGGGGACACTGAAGCTTTCTTT. As protein: CASSPLTGDTEAFF.

This rearrangement joins TRBV27 to TRBJ1-1, with D possibly TRBD1 on 6 matching bases. Trimming stripped 6 bases from V and 3 bases from J, with 14 bases between. CDR3 length: 14 amino acids. Looked up from germline, CDR1 is MNHEY and CDR2 is SMNVEV (reference sequence). The CDR3 is CASRLQGLDTEAFF. CDR3 sequence (DNA): TGTGCCAGCAGGTTACAGGGTTTGGACACTGAAGCTTTCTTT.

This chain connects TRBV2 to TRBJ1-3; 7 bases match TRBD1. The junction had 3 bases not matched to a gene; V was cut back by 6 bases and J by 4 bases. Per the germline V gene, CDR1 is SNHLY and CDR2 is FYNNEI. The CDR3 is made up of 13 amino acids. The CDR3 coding sequence is TGTGCCAGCAGACAGGGGCCCGGAAACACCATATATTTT. This sequence encodes CASRQGPGNTIYF.

In this sample, this clone turned up a few times. The gene calls are TRBV4-1 and TRBJ1-2, with a weak D call TRBD1 (6 bases). Germline CDR1 and CDR2: MGHRA and YSYEKL. The CDR3 consists of 15 residues. V dropped 5 bases and J dropped 2 bases, with 15 bases sitting between them. In DNA form, the CDR3 reads TGCGCCAGCAGCTATGCTCCAACAGGGAACTATGGCTACACCTTC. Its translation is CASSYAPTGNYGYTF.

Only a few counts were recorded for this clone. V and J are TRBV4-1 and TRBJ1-2; 7 bases are shared with TRBD1. The V gene's germline CDR1 is MGHRA and CDR2 YSYEKL. The length of the CDR3 is 17 residues. V shed 4 bases, J shed 3 bases, and the junction held 14 bases outside the gene matches. The chain's CDR3 is CASSLLFGRQGDYGYTF. DNA for the CDR3: TGCGCCAGCAGCCTCCTTTTCGGGCGTCAGGGGGACTATGGCTACACCTTC.

The rearrangement joins TRBV2 to TRBJ1-2, with a tentative D call TRBD1 (6 bases). Germline V CDR1 and CDR2: SNHLY, FYNNEI. The CDR3 runs to 14 residues. Trimming shortened V by 6 bases and J by 0 bases, and 11 bases separated the two germline ends. CDR3 in DNA: TGTGCCAGCAGGGGAGGGGGGCCTAACTATGGCTACACCTTC. Translating it yields CASRGGGPNYGYTF.

The rearrangement joins TRBV6-5 to TRBJ1-2; D uncertain. The CDR3 sequence is 12 residues long. The ends were cut back, 5 bases at V and 6 bases at J, with 10 bases in the middle. Germline CDR1 MNHEY, CDR2 SVGAGI. DNA of the CDR3: TGTGCCAGCAGTCCGTCCGGGGATGGCTACACCTTC. Translating it yields CASSPSGDGYTF.